The rows below give T cell receptor beta chains drawn from one sample of a study of cytomegalovirus exposure and HLA in healthy donors. TCRdb's copy holds only in-frame clones and misses some; the assay was immunoSEQ multiplex PCR. The sample yields around 250,000 clones, roughly 87% seen once. Sequenced input: PBMCs. The source of these receptors is a woman aged 30 to 39 in good health and CMV-seronegative. Both conserved end residues are part of each CDR3. The order of the fields is CDR3 length, D gene, V gene, clone size, J gene, CDR3 DNA, CDR3 protein. D genes are given only for firm matches. A row's size may be missing; if present it is once, few, many or a size class.

>15|TRBD2|TRBV7-3|.|TRBJ2-3
TGTGCCAGCAGGACCGGGACTAGCGACACAGATACGCAGTATTTT
CASRTGTSDTDTQYF
>15|.|TRBV6-5|once|TRBJ2-2
TGTGCCAGCAGTAAGGACTTCTCGAACACCGGGGAGCTGTTTTTT
CASSKDFSNTGELFF
>13|TRBD1|TRBV29-1|once|TRBJ2-7
TGCAGCGTTCGGACAGGGAGCGGCGACGAGCAGTACTTC
CSVRTGSGDEQYF
>11|.|TRBV2|.|TRBJ2-7
TGTGCCAGCAGATATGGTGGCGAGCAGTACTTC
CASRYGGEQYF
>12|.|TRBV11-2|.|TRBJ2-7
TGTGCCAGCAGCCAGAACAGGGACGAGCAGTACTTC
CASSQNRDEQYF
>17|.|TRBV27|.|TRBJ2-1
TGTGCCAGCAGTCCGAAGAAGACAGCAACCACCTACAATGAGCAGTTCTTC
CASSPKKTATTYNEQFF
>13|.|TRBV10-3|.|TRBJ1-5
TGTGCCATCAGTGTGGCAGAGGATCAGCCCCAGCATTTT
CAISVAEDQPQHF
>14|.|TRBV6-5|.|TRBJ2-7
TGTGCCAGCACCCCGGGTAGCGGACCCTACGAGCAGTACTTC
CASTPGSGPYEQYF
>15|TRBD2|TRBV19|.|TRBJ2-7
TGTGCCACCTCCCCCCGGACTAGCGGGAGAAGTGTGCAGTACTTC
CATSPRTSGRSVQYF
>15|TRBD2|TRBV6-5|.|TRBJ2-5
TGTGCCAGCACCAGACTAGCGGGAACCCAAGAGGCCCAGTACTTC
CASTRLAGTQEAQYF
>13|TRBD2|TRBV19|.|TRBJ2-1
TGTGCCAGCGGGTCGGGGGGGTACAATGAGCAGTTCTTC
CASGSGGYNEQFF
>14|TRBD1|TRBV7-2|.|TRBJ1-5
TGTGCCAACAGCACGGGACAGTTCAATCAGCCCCAGCATTTT
CANSTGQFNQPQHF
>12|.|TRBV27|.|TRBJ2-1
TGTGCCAGCAGAAGGGCCAGGAATGAGCAGTTCTTC
CASRRARNEQFF
>12|.|TRBV11-2|few|TRBJ1-1
TGTGCCAGCAGCCCCGTCAGTACTGAAGCTTTCTTT
CASSPVSTEAFF
>13|TRBD2|TRBV29-1|.|TRBJ2-7
TGCAGCGTTCCGCGGGAGGACTCCTACGAGCAGTACTTC
CSVPREDSYEQYF
>14|TRBD2|TRBV5-4|.|TRBJ2-7
TGTGCCAGCAGCACCCAAGCGGGATCCTACGAGCAGTACTTC
CASSTQAGSYEQYF
>15|.|TRBV27|.|TRBJ2-1
TGTGCCAGCAGGGAGGTCCGGGTCCCCTACAATGAGCAGTTCTTC
CASREVRVPYNEQFF
>16|.|TRBV11-2|.|TRBJ2-7
TGTGCCAGCAGCTTAGTCCAGCTAGACCCACCCTACGAGCAGTACTTC
CASSLVQLDPPYEQYF
>15|.|TRBV11-2|.|TRBJ2-3
TGTGCCAGCAGCTTAGTAAGGGAGAGGGTAGATACGCAGTATTTT
CASSLVRERVDTQYF
>16|.|TRBV14|few|TRBJ2-1
TGTGCCAGCAGCCAAGATCAGGGCCGACTGTACAATGAGCAGTTCTTC
CASSQDQGRLYNEQFF
>14|.|TRBV25-1|.|TRBJ2-7
TGTGCCAGCAGTGAATATCGGTTCGGGAGTGAGCAGTACTTC
CASSEYRFGSEQYF
>18|TRBD1|TRBV5-1|once|TRBJ2-1
TGCGCCAGCAGCCTGATAAACCCGGGACAGGGCGTAGGGAATGAGCAGTTCTTC
CASSLINPGQGVGNEQFF
>12|.|TRBV29-1|.|TRBJ1-1
TGCAGCGTTGACAGGGGAAACACTGAAGCTTTCTTT
CSVDRGNTEAFF
>11|.|TRBV25-1|.|TRBJ1-4
TGTGCCAGCCACCACCGGGAAAAACTGTTTTTT
CASHHREKLFF
>12|.|TRBV29-1|once|TRBJ1-1
TGCAGCGTAGTCAGGACTTACACTGAAGCTTTCTTT
CSVVRTYTEAFF
>17|TRBD2|TRBV11-2|.|TRBJ2-5
TGTGCCAGCAGCAGCCGCGGGTCTAGCGGGAGCAGGGAGACCCAGTACTTC
CASSSRGSSGSRETQYF
>14|.|TRBV7-9|.|TRBJ2-5
TGTGCCAGCAGCTCCCCGGCGGGTTTAGAGACCCAGTACTTC
CASSSPAGLETQYF
>13|.|TRBV4-1|.|TRBJ2-7
TGCGCCAGCAGCGCCTCGGAAGGGTACGAGCAGTACTTC
CASSASEGYEQYF
>16|TRBD1|TRBV4-3|.|TRBJ2-7
TGCGCCAGCAGCCAGGACGGGACAGGGTCATCCTACGAGCAGTACTTC
CASSQDGTGSSYEQYF
>14|TRBD1|TRBV5-8|.|TRBJ2-7
TGTGCCAGCAGCGAAGGGACAGCTGCGGATGTTCGGTACTTC
CASSEGTAADVRYF
>14|.|TRBV28|.|TRBJ2-7
TGTGCCAGCTACAAGAATCGAGGTACCTACGAGCAGTACTTC
CASYKNRGTYEQYF
>15|.|TRBV19|.|TRBJ2-1
TGTGCCAGTAGTATGGACCCCGTAAACTACAATGAGCAGTTCTTC
CASSMDPVNYNEQFF
>14|.|TRBV4-3|once|TRBJ1-1
TGCGCCAGCAGCCAAGGGGGAACGAACACTGAAGCTTTCTTT
CASSQGGTNTEAFF
>14|.|TRBV5-1|.|TRBJ2-3
TGCGCCAGCCACCTGCCGGGGACCACAGATACGCAGTATTTT
CASHLPGTTDTQYF
>13|.|TRBV5-5|.|TRBJ2-7
TGTGCCAGCAAGTCGACACTCAGGTACGAGCAGTACTTC
CASKSTLRYEQYF
>13|.|TRBV25-1|.|TRBJ1-1
TGTGCCAGCAGTGAATTGTTGGTCATTGAAGCTTTCTTT
CASSELLVIEAFF
>14|TRBD2|TRBV29-1|.|TRBJ2-1
TGCAGCGTTGAGGGCGGGAGGGAGTACAATGAGCAGTTCTTC
CSVEGGREYNEQFF
>16|.|TRBV9|.|TRBJ2-3
TGTGCCAGCAGCGTAGATGACAGGTTGGCCACAGATACGCAGTATTTT
CASSVDDRLATDTQYF
>14|.|TRBV18|.|TRBJ2-2
TGTGCCAGCTCACCCAGTGGTAACACCGGGGAGCTGTTTTTT
CASSPSGNTGELFF
>18|TRBD2|TRBV11-2|.|TRBJ2-7
TGTGCCAGCAGCTTAGACTTCTCTAGCGGGAGTCTCACCTACGAGCAGTACTTC
CASSLDFSSGSLTYEQYF
>15|TRBD1|TRBV5-1|.|TRBJ1-5
TGCGCCAGCAGCCTGACAGGGGGCGCCGTTCAGCCCCAGCATTTT
CASSLTGGAVQPQHF
>14|.|TRBV7-2|.|TRBJ2-3
TGTGCCAGCACTGTCCTTGCGGGGTCAGATACGCAGTATTTT
CASTVLAGSDTQYF
>19|.|TRBV27|.|TRBJ2-2
TGTGCCAGCAGTTTAATCTCTACTAACAAACCCACAGACACCGGGGAGCTGTTTTTT
CASSLISTNKPTDTGELFF
>14|TRBD1|TRBV7-3|.|TRBJ1-4
TGTGCCAGCAGCTTGGACAGGGTAAATGAAAAACTGTTTTTT
CASSLDRVNEKLFF
>15|.|TRBV4-3|.|TRBJ2-7
TGCGCCAGCAGCCAAGTAGCTTACGCTCCCTACGAGCAGTACTTC
CASSQVAYAPYEQYF